The TCR beta chain under discussion was sequenced for a study of breast tumors, draining lymph nodes, adjacent tissues. Study outcomes and limitations: Tumor TCR diversity was below lymph nodes but above nontumor tissue. Data fit most tumor T cells coming from lymph node, expanding in tumor.

This clonotype was detected many times. Its antigen is undetermined. TCRdb independently ran MiXCR on the multiplex PCR reads; one entry per CDR3 protein. Seen here are 130,000 or so distinct CDR3 sequences, about 30% observed once, and the top ten hold about 2.5%. The CDR3 has 16 amino acids. Germline V gives CDR1 LGHNA, CDR2 YNFKEQ. The V gene end was trimmed by 4 bases and the J gene end by 5 bases; junction bases not matched to a gene: 13. Axillary draining lymph nodes of breast cancer patients supplied the node samples. The sequence was collected from a female donor with breast cancer. Some clones in this sample may be carry-over from other donors' samples. The J gene is TRBJ2-7, the V gene TRBV4-2, with 8 bases lining up with TRBD2. Sequenced material: axillary lymph node tissue. CDR3 nucleotide sequence: TGTGCCAGCAGCCCCGGGGGGGCTAGAAGGCTCCACGAGCAGTACTTC. This gives the protein CASSPGGARRLHEQYF.